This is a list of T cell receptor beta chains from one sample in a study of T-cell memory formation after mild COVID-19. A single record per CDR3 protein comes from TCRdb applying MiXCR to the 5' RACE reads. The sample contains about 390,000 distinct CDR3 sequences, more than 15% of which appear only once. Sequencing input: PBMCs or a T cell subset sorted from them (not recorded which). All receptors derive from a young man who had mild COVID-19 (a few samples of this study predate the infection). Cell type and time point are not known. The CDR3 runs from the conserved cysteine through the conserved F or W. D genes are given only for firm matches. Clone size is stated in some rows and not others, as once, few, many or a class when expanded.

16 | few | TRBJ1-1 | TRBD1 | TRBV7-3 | CASSAHRGWLGTEAFF | TGTGCCAGCAGCGCGCACAGGGGCTGGTTGGGTACTGAAGCTTTCTTT
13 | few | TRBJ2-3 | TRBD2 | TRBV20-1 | CSAIAGSTDTQYF | TGCAGTGCAATAGCGGGGAGCACAGATACGCAGTATTTT
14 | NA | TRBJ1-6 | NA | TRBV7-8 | CASSFTGRLAPLHF | TGTGCCAGCAGCTTCACAGGGAGGCTGGCACCCCTCCACTTT
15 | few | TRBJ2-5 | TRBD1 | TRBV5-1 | CASSLALQGEETQYF | TGCGCCAGCAGCTTGGCCCTACAGGGGGAAGAGACCCAGTACTTC
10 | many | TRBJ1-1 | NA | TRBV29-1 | CSARVTEAFF | TGCAGCGCCCGGGTCACTGAAGCTTTCTTT
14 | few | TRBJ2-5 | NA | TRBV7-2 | CASSLSVGSETQYF | TGTGCCAGCAGCTTATCGGTAGGGTCCGAGACCCAGTACTTC
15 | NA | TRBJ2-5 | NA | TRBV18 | CASSPMKGRGETQYF | TGTGCCAGCTCACCCATGAAGGGCAGGGGTGAGACCCAGTACTTC
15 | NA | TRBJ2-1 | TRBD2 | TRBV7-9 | CASSLGASGGDEQFF | TGTGCCAGCAGCTTAGGGGCTAGCGGAGGAGATGAGCAGTTCTTC
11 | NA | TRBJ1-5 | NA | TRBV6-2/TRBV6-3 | CASSQRLAQHF | TGTGCCAGCAGCCAAAGATTAGCCCAGCATTTT
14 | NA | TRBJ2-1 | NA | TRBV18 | CASSALASYNEQFF | TGTGCCAGCTCAGCACTAGCTTCCTACAATGAGCAGTTCTTC
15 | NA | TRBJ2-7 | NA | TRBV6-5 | CASSYRRTGRYEQYF | TGTGCCAGCAGTTACCGTCGAACAGGGCGGTACGAGCAGTACTTC
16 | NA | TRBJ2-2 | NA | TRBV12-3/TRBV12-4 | CASTLGRGRSAGELFF | TGTGCCAGCACCCTGGGACGGGGGCGCTCAGCCGGGGAGCTGTTTTTT
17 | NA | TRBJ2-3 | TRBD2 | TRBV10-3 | CAINPGLAVPGTDTQYF | TGTGCCATCAACCCGGGACTAGCGGTTCCTGGCACAGATACGCAGTATTTT
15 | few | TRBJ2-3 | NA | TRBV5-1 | CASRGAGIDTDTQYF | TGCGCCAGCAGGGGGGCCGGGATCGACACAGATACGCAGTATTTT
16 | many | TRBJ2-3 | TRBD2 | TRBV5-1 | CASSLGTSGSTDTQYF | TGCGCCAGCAGCCTTGGGACTAGCGGGTCCACAGATACGCAGTATTTT
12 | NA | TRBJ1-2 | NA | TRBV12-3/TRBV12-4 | CASSFQGNGYTF | TGTGCCAGCAGTTTCCAGGGGAATGGCTACACCTTC
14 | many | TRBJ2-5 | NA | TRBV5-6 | CASSFKQGGETQYF | TGTGCCAGCAGCTTCAAACAGGGCGGAGAGACCCAGTACTTC
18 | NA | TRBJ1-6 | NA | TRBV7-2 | CASSLALGGSRVRSPLHF | TGTGCCAGCAGCTTAGCGTTAGGAGGCTCCCGGGTTCGTTCACCCCTCCACTTT
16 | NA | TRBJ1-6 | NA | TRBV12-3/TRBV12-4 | CASNLDGTKSNSPLHF | TGTGCCAGCAATCTGGACGGGACCAAGAGTAATTCACCCCTCCACTTT
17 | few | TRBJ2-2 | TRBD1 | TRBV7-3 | CASSSRDRGPNTGELFF | TGTGCCAGCAGCTCCCGGGACAGGGGGCCCAACACCGGGGAGCTGTTTTTT
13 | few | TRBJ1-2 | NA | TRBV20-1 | CSAPGGGWDGYTF | TGCAGTGCTCCAGGAGGGGGATGGGATGGCTACACCTTC
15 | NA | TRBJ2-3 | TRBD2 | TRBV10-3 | CAISGSGGARDTQYF | TGTGCCATCAGTGGAAGCGGGGGGGCAAGGGATACGCAGTATTTT
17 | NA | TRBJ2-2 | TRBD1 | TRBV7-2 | CASSLVGQGRKTGELFF | TGTGCCAGCAGCTTAGTGGGACAGGGAAGGAAGACCGGGGAGCTGTTTTTT
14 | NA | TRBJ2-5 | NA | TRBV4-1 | CASSQDQGDGTQYF | TGCGCCAGCAGCCAAGATCAGGGAGACGGGACCCAGTACTTC
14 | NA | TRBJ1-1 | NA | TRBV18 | CASSRMPPNTEAFF | TGTGCCAGCTCTCGAATGCCTCCGAACACTGAAGCTTTCTTT
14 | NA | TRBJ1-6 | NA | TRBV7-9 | CASSFGAGNSPLHF | TGTGCCAGCAGCTTCGGGGCGGGTAATTCACCCCTCCACTTT
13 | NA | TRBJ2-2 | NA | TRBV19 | CAGGGGNTGELFF | TGTGCCGGCGGGGGCGGCAACACCGGGGAGCTGTTTTTT
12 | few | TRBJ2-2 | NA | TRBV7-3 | CASSDLSGELFF | TGTGCCAGCAGCGATCTAAGCGGGGAGCTGTTTTTT
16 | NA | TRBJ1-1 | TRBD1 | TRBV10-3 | CAISSPNRGLGTEAFF | TGTGCCATCAGTTCTCCAAACAGGGGCCTCGGCACTGAAGCTTTCTTT
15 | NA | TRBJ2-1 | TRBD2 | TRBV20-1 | CSAREGTSGYNEQFF | TGCAGTGCTAGAGAAGGGACTAGCGGGTACAATGAGCAGTTCTTC